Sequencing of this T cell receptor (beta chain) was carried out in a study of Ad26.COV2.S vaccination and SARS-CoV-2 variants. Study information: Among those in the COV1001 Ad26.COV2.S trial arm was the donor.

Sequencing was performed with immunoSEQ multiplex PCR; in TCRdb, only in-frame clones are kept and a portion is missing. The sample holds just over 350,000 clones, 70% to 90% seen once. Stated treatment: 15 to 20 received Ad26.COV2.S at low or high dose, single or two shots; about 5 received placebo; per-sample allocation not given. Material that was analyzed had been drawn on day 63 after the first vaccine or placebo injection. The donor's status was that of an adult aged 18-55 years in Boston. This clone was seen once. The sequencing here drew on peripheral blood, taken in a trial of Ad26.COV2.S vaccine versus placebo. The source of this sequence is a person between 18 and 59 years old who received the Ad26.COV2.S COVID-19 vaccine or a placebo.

This CDR3 reads CSAGPKTQYF. The CDR3 DNA reads TGCAGTGCGGGGCCGAAGACCCAGTACTTC. V and J are TRBV20-1 and TRBJ2-5; D perhaps matches TRBD1 (5 bases). CDR1 and CDR2 from the germline V gene are DFQATT and SNEGSKA (reference sequence). The CDR3 runs to 10 residues. The V end lost 6 bases, the J end lost 6 bases, and 8 bases lay between the germline ends.